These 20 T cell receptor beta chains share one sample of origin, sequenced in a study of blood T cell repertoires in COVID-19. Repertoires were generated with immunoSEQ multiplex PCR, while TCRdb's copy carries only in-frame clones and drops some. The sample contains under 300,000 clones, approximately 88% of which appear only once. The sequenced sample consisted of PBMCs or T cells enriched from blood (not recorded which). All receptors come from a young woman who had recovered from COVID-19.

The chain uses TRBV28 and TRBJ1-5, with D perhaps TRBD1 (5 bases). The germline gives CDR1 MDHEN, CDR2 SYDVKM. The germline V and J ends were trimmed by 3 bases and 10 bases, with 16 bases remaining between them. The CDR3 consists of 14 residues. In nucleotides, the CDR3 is TGTGCCAGCAGTTTGCCGGAGGGGCCCCCTCCCCAGCATTTT. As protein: CASSLPEGPPPQHF.

CDR3: CASSLVGTGNYGYTF. In DNA, the CDR3 is TGTGCCAGCAGCTTAGTAGGGACAGGAAACTATGGCTACACCTTC. The chain uses TRBV11-2 and TRBJ1-2, with TRBD1 matching over 8 bases. V was clipped by 1 base and J by 2 bases; unmatched bases: 3. The CDR3 length is 15 residues. Germline V gives CDR1 SGHAT, CDR2 FQNNGV.

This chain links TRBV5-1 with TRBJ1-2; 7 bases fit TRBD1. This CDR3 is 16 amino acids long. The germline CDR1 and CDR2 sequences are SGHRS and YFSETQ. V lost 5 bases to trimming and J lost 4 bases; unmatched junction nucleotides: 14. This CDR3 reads CASRSPDATGSYGYTF. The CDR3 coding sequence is TGCGCCAGCAGGTCCCCCGATGCGACAGGGTCCTATGGCTACACCTTC.

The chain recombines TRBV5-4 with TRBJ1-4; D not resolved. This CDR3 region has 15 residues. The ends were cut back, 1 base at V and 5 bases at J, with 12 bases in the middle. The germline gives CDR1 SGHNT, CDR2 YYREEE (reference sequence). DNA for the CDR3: TGTGCCAGCAGCTTGTTTGGCCCCGGGAATGAAAAACTGTTTTTT. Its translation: CASSLFGPGNEKLFF.

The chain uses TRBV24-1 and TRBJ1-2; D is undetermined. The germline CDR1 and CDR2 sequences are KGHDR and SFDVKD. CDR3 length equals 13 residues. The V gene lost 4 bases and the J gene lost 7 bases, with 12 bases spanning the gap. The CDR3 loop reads CATSDYDLGGYTF. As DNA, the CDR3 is TGTGCCACCAGTGACTATGACTTAGGTGGCTACACCTTC.

As DNA, the CDR3 is TGTGCCAGCAGTGCGTACCCCCCTCGGACGGTGGGAGAGGAGGAAAAACTGTTTTTT. Protein product: CASSAYPPRTVGEEEKLFF. The chain uses TRBV6-1 and TRBJ1-4; D call uncertain. Looked up from germline, CDR1 is MNHNS and CDR2 is SASEGT. This CDR3 region has 19 residues. V was cut by 4 bases and J by 8 bases, with 29 bases left in between.

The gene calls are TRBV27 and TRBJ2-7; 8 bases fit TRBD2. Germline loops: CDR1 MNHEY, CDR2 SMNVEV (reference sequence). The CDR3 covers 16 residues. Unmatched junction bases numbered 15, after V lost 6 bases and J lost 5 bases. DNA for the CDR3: TGTGCCAGCAGGCCACCCTATCCCGGACTAGCTGACGAGCAGTACTTC. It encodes CASRPPYPGLADEQYF.

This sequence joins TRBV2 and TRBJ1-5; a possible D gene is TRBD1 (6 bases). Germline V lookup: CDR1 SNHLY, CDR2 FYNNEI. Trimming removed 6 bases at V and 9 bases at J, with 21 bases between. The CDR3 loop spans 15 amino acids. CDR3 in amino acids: CASSQSGQTTWPQHF. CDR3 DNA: TGTGCCAGCAGCCAATCCGGACAGACGACGTGGCCCCAGCATTTT.

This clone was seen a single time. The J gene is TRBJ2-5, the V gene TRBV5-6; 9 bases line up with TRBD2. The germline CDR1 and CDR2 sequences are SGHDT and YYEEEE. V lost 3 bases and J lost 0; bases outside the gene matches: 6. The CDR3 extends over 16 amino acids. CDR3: CASSWTSAKYQETQYF. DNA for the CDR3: TGTGCCAGCAGCTGGACTAGCGCCAAGTACCAAGAGACCCAGTACTTC. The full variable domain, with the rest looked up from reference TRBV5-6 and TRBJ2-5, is DAGVTQSPTHLIKTRGQQVTLRCSPKSGHDTVSWYQQALGQGPQFIFQYYEEEERQRGNFPDRFSGHQFPNYSSELNVNALLLGDSALYLCASSWTSAKYQETQYFGPGTRLLVL.

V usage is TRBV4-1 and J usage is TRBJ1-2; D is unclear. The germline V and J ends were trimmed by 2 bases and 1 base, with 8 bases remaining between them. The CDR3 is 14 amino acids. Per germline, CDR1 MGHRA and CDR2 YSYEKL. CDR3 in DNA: TGCGCCAGCAGCCAACAGTCCTTTAACTATGGCTACACCTTC. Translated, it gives CASSQQSFNYGYTF.

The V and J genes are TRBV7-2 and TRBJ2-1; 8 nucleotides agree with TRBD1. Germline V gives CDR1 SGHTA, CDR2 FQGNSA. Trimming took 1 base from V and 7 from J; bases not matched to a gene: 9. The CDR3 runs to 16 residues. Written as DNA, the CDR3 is TGTGCCAGCAGCTTAGTTGGGACAGGATCCCGTAATGAGCAGTTCTTC. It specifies CASSLVGTGSRNEQFF.

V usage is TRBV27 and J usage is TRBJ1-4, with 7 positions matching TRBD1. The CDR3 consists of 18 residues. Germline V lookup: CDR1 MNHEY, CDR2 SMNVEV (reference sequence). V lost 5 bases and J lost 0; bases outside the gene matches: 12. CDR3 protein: CASSAKGAVFSTNEKLFF. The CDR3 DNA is TGTGCCAGCAGTGCGAAGGGGGCGGTCTTCTCAACTAATGAAAAACTGTTTTTT.

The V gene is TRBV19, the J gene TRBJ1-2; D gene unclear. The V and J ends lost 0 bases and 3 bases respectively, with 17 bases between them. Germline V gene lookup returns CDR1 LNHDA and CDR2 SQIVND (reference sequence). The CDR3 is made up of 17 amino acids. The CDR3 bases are TGTGCCAGTAGTATAGAAGGGTCGGGGTCCGCGTACTATGGCTACACCTTC. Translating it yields CASSIEGSGSAYYGYTF.

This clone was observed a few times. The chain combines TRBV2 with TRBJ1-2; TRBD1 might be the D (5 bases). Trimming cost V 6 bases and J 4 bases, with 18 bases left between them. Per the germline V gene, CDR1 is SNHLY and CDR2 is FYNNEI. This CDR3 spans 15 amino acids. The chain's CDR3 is CASRAGTTPIYGYTF. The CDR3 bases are TGTGCCAGCAGGGCAGGGACTACTCCAATCTATGGCTACACCTTC.

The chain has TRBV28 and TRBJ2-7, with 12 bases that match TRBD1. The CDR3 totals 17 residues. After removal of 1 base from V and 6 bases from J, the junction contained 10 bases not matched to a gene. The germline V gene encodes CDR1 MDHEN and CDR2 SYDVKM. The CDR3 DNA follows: TGTGCCAGCAGTTTATTCAGACTCCGGGACAGGGGGCGCGAGCAGTACTTC. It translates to CASSLFRLRDRGREQYF.

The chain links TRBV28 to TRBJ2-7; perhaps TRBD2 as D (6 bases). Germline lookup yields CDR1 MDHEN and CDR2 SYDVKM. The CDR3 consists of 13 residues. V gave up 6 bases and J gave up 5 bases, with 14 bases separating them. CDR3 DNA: TGTGCCAGCAGCGGAGGGGCGCATCACGAGCAGTACTTC. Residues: CASSGGAHHEQYF.

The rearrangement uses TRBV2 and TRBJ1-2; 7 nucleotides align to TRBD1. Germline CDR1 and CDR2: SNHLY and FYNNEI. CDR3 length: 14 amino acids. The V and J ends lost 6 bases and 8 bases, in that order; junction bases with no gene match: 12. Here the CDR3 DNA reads TGTGCCAGCAGAGTACAGGGGAGGTTGGTCGGCTACACCTTC. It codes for CASRVQGRLVGYTF.

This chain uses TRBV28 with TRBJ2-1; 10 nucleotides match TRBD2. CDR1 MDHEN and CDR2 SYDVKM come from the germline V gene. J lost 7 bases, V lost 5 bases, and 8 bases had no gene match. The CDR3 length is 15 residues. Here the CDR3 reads CASSTQREGENEQFF. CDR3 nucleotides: TGTGCCAGCAGTACTCAGCGGGAGGGTGAGAATGAGCAGTTCTTC.

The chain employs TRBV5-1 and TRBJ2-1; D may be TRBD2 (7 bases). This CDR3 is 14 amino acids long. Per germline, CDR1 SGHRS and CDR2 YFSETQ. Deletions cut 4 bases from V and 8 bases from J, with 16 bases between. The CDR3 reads CASSPPGGFDEQFF. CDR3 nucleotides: TGCGCCAGCAGCCCGCCGGGGGGCTTCGATGAGCAGTTCTTC. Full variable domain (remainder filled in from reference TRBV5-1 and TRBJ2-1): KAGVTQTPRYLIKTRGQQVTLSCSPISGHRSVSWYQQTPGQGLQFLFEYFSETQRNKGNFPGRFSGRQFSNSRSEMNVSTLELGDSALYLCASSPPGGFDEQFFGPGTRLTVL.

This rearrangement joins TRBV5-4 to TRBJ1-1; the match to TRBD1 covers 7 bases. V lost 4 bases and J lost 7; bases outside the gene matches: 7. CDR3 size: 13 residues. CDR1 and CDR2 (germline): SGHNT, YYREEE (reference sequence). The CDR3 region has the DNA TGTGCCAGCAGCGGCGGGACAGTCCGTGAAGCTTTCTTT. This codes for CASSGGTVREAFF.